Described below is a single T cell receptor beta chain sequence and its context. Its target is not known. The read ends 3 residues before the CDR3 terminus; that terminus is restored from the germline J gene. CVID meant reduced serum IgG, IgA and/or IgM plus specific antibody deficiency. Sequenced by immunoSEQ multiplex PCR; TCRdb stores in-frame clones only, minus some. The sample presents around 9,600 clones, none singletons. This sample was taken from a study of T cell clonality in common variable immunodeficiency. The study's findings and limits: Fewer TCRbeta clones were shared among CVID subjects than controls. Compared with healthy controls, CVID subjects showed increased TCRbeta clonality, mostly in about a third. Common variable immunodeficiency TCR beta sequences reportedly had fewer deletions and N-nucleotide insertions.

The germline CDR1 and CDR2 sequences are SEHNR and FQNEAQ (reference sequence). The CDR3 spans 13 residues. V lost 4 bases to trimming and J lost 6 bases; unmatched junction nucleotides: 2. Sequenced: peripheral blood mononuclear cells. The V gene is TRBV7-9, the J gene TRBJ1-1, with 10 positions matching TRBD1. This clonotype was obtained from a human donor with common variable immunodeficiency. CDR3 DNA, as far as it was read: TGTGCCAGCAGCTGGACAGGGGGGTCTGAA. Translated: CASSWTGGSE. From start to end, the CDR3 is CASSWTGGSEAFF.